This T cell receptor beta chain was identified during a study of blood T cells in healthy people across ages. Study-level findings and limits: Age showed a roughly linear inverse relationship with TCR beta diversity per million T cells.

A few counts support this clonotype. Its antigen is unknown. Combining a sample-barcoded 5' primer with a J-beta primer mix, a second PCR ran for roughly 6 to 12 cycles. TCRdb recomputed calls from the 5' RACE reads with MiXCR, one row per CDR3 protein. The sample has 1.5 million to 2 million distinct CDR3 sequences, roughly 52% seen once. Germline V gene lookup returns CDR1 MDHEN and CDR2 SYDVKM. This CDR3 is 19 amino acids long. V lost 5 bases to trimming and J lost 2 bases; unmatched junction nucleotides: 18. The chain recombines TRBV28 with TRBJ2-5; 9 bases agree with TRBD2. The clonotype comes from a middle-aged woman in good health. Sequencing was done on a sample of blood. CDR3 nucleotide sequence: TGTGCCAGCAGTACATTTTACCCATCGACTAGCGGACCTCAAGAGACCCAGTACTTC. It encodes CASSTFYPSTSGPQETQYF. The whole variable domain, remainder taken from reference TRBV28 and TRBJ2-5, is DVKVTQSSRYLVKRTGEKVFLECVQDMDHENMFWYRQDPGLGLRLIYFSYDVKMKEKGDIPEGYSVSREKKERFSLILESASTNQTSMYLCASSTFYPSTSGPQETQYFGPGTRLLVL.